The 13 T cell receptor beta chains below come from one sample, sequenced in a study of tumour-infiltrating T cells in Burkitt lymphoma. Profiling relied on immunoSEQ multiplex PCR, and the TCRdb table lists in-frame clones only, not all of them. The sample holds around 3,900 clones, 11% to 15% seen once. The sequenced sample was tumor tissue. The receptors stem from a human donor with Burkitt lymphoma.

V is TRBV25-1 and J is TRBJ2-7; a possible D gene is TRBD2 (5 bases). Germline-derived CDR1 and CDR2 are MGHDK and SYGVNS. The CDR3 sequence is 14 residues long. V dropped 7 bases and J dropped 5 bases, with 18 bases sitting between them. The CDR3 protein is CASKGLRGPNEQYF. Written as DNA, the CDR3 is TGTGCCAGCAAAGGACTGCGAGGGCCTAACGAGCAGTACTTC.

In this sample, this clone turned up a few times. The rearrangement joins TRBV6-5 to TRBJ2-3; D tentatively reads TRBD1 or TRBD2 (5 bases each). Per germline, CDR1 MNHEY and CDR2 SVGAGI. The CDR3 runs 14 residues. V lost 0 bases, J lost 4 bases, and 8 bases lay in between. CDR3: CASSYSGTSDTQYF. Written as DNA, the CDR3 is TGTGCCAGCAGTTACTCAGGGACCTCAGATACGCAGTATTTT.

The chain uses TRBV27 and TRBJ1-3; 7 nucleotides agree with TRBD1. V lost 6 bases and J lost 0; bases outside the gene matches: 5. From germline, CDR1 is MNHEY and CDR2 SMNVEV (reference sequence). The CDR3 sequence is 15 residues long. CDR3 protein: CASSNRGFSGNTIYF. For the CDR3, the DNA is TGTGCCAGCAGCAACAGGGGATTCTCTGGAAACACCATATATTTT.

This clone was counted only a few times. This chain joins TRBV2 and TRBJ2-7; 12 bases align to TRBD1. The germline CDR1 and CDR2 sequences are SNHLY and FYNNEI. Trimming removed 6 bases from V and 0 bases from J; junction bases left unmatched: 12. This CDR3 has 18 residues. CDR3 in amino acids: CASRYRDRGLGGSYEQYF. CDR3 nucleotides: TGTGCCAGCAGATACCGGGACAGGGGGCTAGGGGGCTCCTACGAGCAGTACTTC. The full variable domain, its missing parts supplied by reference TRBV2 and TRBJ2-7, is EPEVTQTPSHQVTQMGQEVILRCVPISNHLYFYWYRQILGQKVEFLVSFYNNEISEKSEIFDDQFSVERPDGSNFTLKIRSTKLEDSAMYFCASRYRDRGLGGSYEQYFGPGTRLTVT.

Worth noting for this clone: At one end, the junction sequence differs from germline, possibly due to a read error. The chain couples TRBV6-6 to TRBJ2-2; 10 nucleotides match TRBD1. This CDR3 has 13 residues. Germline V gene lookup returns CDR1 MNHNY and CDR2 SVGAGI (reference sequence). For the CDR3, the DNA is TGTGCCAGCAGCCGACAGGGGGCCGGGGAGCTATTTTTT. Protein: CASSRQGAGELFF.

The chain combines TRBV4-1 with TRBJ1-2; D is unresolved. V was pared by 1 base and J by 4 bases, with 16 bases between. The CDR3 extends over 16 amino acids. In germline, CDR1 is MGHRA, CDR2 YSYEKL. CDR3 amino acids: CASSQGRSSPSYGYTF. The DNA for the CDR3 is TGCGCCAGCAGCCAAGGGCGCAGCAGTCCTTCCTATGGCTACACCTTC.

This CDR3 reads CASSSLAGYKNIQYF. The CDR3 nucleotides read TGTGCCAGCAGTTCACTAGCGGGGTACAAAAACATTCAGTACTTC. The chain is built from TRBV27 and TRBJ2-4; 10 nucleotides agree with TRBD2. The length of the CDR3 is 15 residues. Germline lookup yields CDR1 MNHEY and CDR2 SMNVEV (reference sequence). V was pared by 4 bases and J by 3 bases, with 3 bases of the junction left unmatched.

This clone has only a few counts. The V call is TRBV5-1, the J call TRBJ1-5; TRBD1 matches 10 bases. CDR1 and CDR2 (germline): SGHRS, YFSETQ. With V trimmed by 4 bases and J by 8 bases, 6 bases remained unmatched. This CDR3 has 14 amino acids. In DNA form, the CDR3 reads TGCGCCAGCAGCATGGGACAGGGGATGGAGCCCCAGCATTTT. The encoded protein is CASSMGQGMEPQHF. Supplemented by reference TRBV5-1 and TRBJ1-5, the full variable domain reads KAGVTQTPRYLIKTRGQQVTLSCSPISGHRSVSWYQQTPGQGLQFLFEYFSETQRNKGNFPGRFSGRQFSNSRSEMNVSTLELGDSALYLCASSMGQGMEPQHFGDGTRLSIL.

The chain carries TRBV9 and TRBJ1-1; D is perhaps TRBD1 (5 bases). The V end lost 2 bases, the J end lost 4 bases, and 12 bases lay between the germline ends. The CDR3 is 14 amino acids. CDR1 and CDR2 (germline): SGDLS, YYNGEE. The CDR3, as DNA: TGTGCCAGCAGCGTCGGGGGACGGGGCACTGAAGCTTTCTTT. The encoded protein is CASSVGGRGTEAFF.

This chain uses TRBV5-8 with TRBJ1-2; D possibly corresponds to TRBD1 (5 bases). Germline V gene data show CDR1 as SGHTS and CDR2 as YDEGEE. V lost 2 bases and J lost 7, with 12 bases in between. This CDR3 is 13 amino acids long. The CDR3 DNA reads as TGTGCCAGCAGCTTTCGAGGGGCGGTTGGCTACACCTTC. Amino acids: CASSFRGAVGYTF.

The chain combines TRBV30 with TRBJ2-7; 15 nucleotides line up with TRBD2. CDR1 GTSNPN and CDR2 SVGIG come from the germline V gene (reference sequence). V shed 5 bases, J shed 9 bases, and the junction held 11 bases outside the gene matches. This CDR3 spans 15 amino acids. The CDR3 reads CAWGLAGGLASGQYF. In nucleotides, the CDR3 is TGTGCCTGGGGACTAGCGGGAGGGCTTGCGTCCGGGCAGTACTTC.

The sample holds a few counts of this clone. The rearrangement links TRBV5-1 to TRBJ2-1; tentative D call: TRBD2 (6 bases). The V gene lost 7 bases and the J gene lost 4 bases, with 6 bases spanning the gap. The CDR3 runs to 11 residues. Germline values: CDR1 SGHRS, CDR2 YFSETQ. DNA of the CDR3: TGCGCCAGCGGACTATACAATGAGCAGTTCTTC. Amino acids: CASGLYNEQFF.

This chain joins TRBV2 and TRBJ1-5; 7 bases map to TRBD1. J gave up 7 bases and V 4 bases, and 4 bases lay outside the gene matches. The CDR3 loop spans 13 amino acids. Germline V lookup: CDR1 SNHLY, CDR2 FYNNEI. The CDR3 protein is CASSGTGWQPQHF. CDR3 nucleotide sequence: TGTGCCAGCAGTGGGACAGGCTGGCAGCCCCAGCATTTT.